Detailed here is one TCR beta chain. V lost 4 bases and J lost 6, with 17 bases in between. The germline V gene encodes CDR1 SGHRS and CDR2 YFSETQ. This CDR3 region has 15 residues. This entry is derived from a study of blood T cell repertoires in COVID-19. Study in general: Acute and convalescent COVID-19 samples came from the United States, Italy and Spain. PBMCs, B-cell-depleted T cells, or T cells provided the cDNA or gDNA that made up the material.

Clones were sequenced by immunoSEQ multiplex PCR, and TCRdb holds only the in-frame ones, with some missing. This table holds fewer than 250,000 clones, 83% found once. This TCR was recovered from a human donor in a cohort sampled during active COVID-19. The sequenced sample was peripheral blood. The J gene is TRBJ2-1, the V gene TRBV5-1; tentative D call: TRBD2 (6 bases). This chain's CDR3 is CASSPGAREPNEQFF. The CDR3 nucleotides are TGCGCCAGCAGCCCGGGAGCTAGAGAGCCCAATGAGCAGTTCTTC.